Following are 30 T cell receptor beta chains from one sample sequenced in a study of blood T cell repertoires in COVID-19. Clones were sequenced by immunoSEQ multiplex PCR, and TCRdb holds only the in-frame ones, with some missing. The sample lists around 130,000 clones, around 84% occurring once. The source material was PBMCs or T cells enriched from blood (not recorded which). These receptors came from a middle-aged man with acute COVID-19.

For the CDR3, the DNA is TGCGCCAGCAGGCTAGACAGGGTGTACCAGCCCCAGCATTTT. Its translation is CASRLDRVYQPQHF. This sequence joins TRBV23-1 and TRBJ1-5; 7 positions match TRBD1. TRBV23-1 is noted as an ORF with a role that remains uncertain. V lost 6 bases and J lost 7; bases outside the gene matches: 9. The CDR3 loop spans 14 amino acids.

The chain uses TRBV28 and TRBJ1-1; D is uncertain. The ends were cut back, 5 bases at V and 4 bases at J, with 8 bases in the middle. The CDR3 runs to 12 residues. CDR1 is MDHEN, CDR2 SYDVKM, per germline. CDR3 residues: CASSPLGTEAFF. The CDR3 DNA follows: TGTGCCAGCAGTCCTCTAGGCACTGAAGCTTTCTTT.

The rearrangement joins TRBV5-1 to TRBJ2-3; 7 nucleotides line up with TRBD2. J gave up 5 bases and V 1 base, and 10 bases lay outside the gene matches. The CDR3 is 16 amino acids. The germline CDR1 and CDR2 sequences are SGHRS and YFSETQ. Here the CDR3 reads CASSLPLAGERDTQYF. In nucleotides, the CDR3 is TGCGCCAGCAGCTTGCCTTTAGCGGGTGAGCGAGATACGCAGTATTTT.

This clone turned up a few times. The J gene is TRBJ1-2, the V gene TRBV7-9, with TRBD1 matching 7 bases. The length of the CDR3 is 13 residues. CDR1 and CDR2 (germline): SEHNR, FQNEAQ (reference sequence). Trimming took 3 bases from V and 3 from J; bases not matched to a gene: 1. The CDR3 coding sequence is TGTGCCAGCAGCTTCGGGACAGACTATGGCTACACCTTC. It yields the protein CASSFGTDYGYTF.

The V call is TRBV28, the J call TRBJ1-6; 9 nucleotides align to TRBD1. The germline CDR1 and CDR2 sequences are MDHEN and SYDVKM. This CDR3 spans 11 amino acids. V shed 5 bases and J 17 bases; nucleotides not matched to a gene: 4. The CDR3 DNA follows: TGTGCCAGCAGTCCCGGGACAGGGATCCACTTT. Its protein is CASSPGTGIHF.

V is TRBV3-1 (or the pseudogene TRBV3-2) and J is TRBJ2-3; TRBD2 might be the D (6 bases). V was shortened by 3 bases and J by 7 bases, with 14 bases between the two germline ends. CDR3 size: 14 residues. Germline CDR1 and CDR2: LGHDT and YNNKEL (reference sequence). The CDR3 spells CASSQEGTLYTQYF. DNA of the CDR3: TGTGCCAGCAGCCAGGAAGGGACTTTATATACGCAGTATTTT.

This clone was counted a single time. The V and J genes are TRBV6-5 and TRBJ2-1; 7 bases match TRBD1. CDR1 is MNHEY, CDR2 SVGAGI, per germline. There are 14 residues in the CDR3. The J segment lost 7 bases and the V segment lost 7 bases, leaving 10 bases of the junction unmatched. The CDR3 region is CASNSGTAANEQFF. The CDR3 coding sequence is TGTGCCAGCAACTCGGGGACAGCGGCAAATGAGCAGTTCTTC.

The chain couples TRBV4-2 to TRBJ1-2; 8 bases line up with TRBD1. Germline V gives CDR1 LGHNA, CDR2 YNFKEQ. CDR3 size: 15 residues. J lost 8 bases, V lost 0 bases, and 8 bases had no gene match. Written as DNA, the CDR3 is TGTGCCAGCAGCCAAGAGAGGCAGGGGGCGGTGGGCTACACCTTC. It is translated as CASSQERQGAVGYTF.

The chain carries TRBV14 and TRBJ1-2, with 7 bases aligning to TRBD1. The V segment lost 0 bases and the J segment 0 bases; nucleotides outside the gene matches: 7. There are 17 residues in the CDR3. Germline lookup yields CDR1 SGHDN and CDR2 FVKESK. The CDR3 DNA reads as TGTGCCAGCAGCCAAGACCTCGGACAGGCCTCTAACTATGGCTACACCTTC. Encoded protein: CASSQDLGQASNYGYTF.

The V gene is TRBV15, the J gene TRBJ1-3; D possibly corresponds to TRBD1 (5 bases). Per germline, CDR1 LNHNV and CDR2 YYDKDF (reference sequence). V dropped 0 bases and J dropped 4 bases, with 10 bases sitting between them. The CDR3 is 15 residues long. As DNA, the CDR3 is TGTGCCACCAGCAGAGACTCGGGGGAAGGAAACACCATATATTTT. This codes for CATSRDSGEGNTIYF.

This rearrangement joins TRBV5-1 to TRBJ2-7, with 8 bases matching TRBD1. Trimming cost V 0 bases and J 3 bases; bases outside gene matches: 8. The CDR3 is 16 amino acids. CDR1 is SGHRS, CDR2 YFSETQ, per germline. CDR3: CASSLGAGTGGYEQYF. CDR3 coding DNA: TGCGCCAGCAGCTTGGGGGCCGGGACAGGAGGCTACGAGCAGTACTTC.

The rearrangement joins TRBV24-1 to TRBJ2-3; D is possibly TRBD2 (6 bases). Per the germline V gene, CDR1 is KGHDR and CDR2 is SFDVKD. Trimming removed 5 bases from V and 6 bases from J, with 14 bases in between. The CDR3 runs 14 residues. This CDR3 is CATSARGSVDTQYF. The CDR3 bases are TGTGCCACCAGTGCCCGGGGGAGTGTGGATACGCAGTATTTT.

The genes are TRBV6-5 and TRBJ1-6; TRBD1 aligns across 9 bases. Germline CDR1 MNHEY, CDR2 SVGAGI. J gave up 10 bases and V 4 bases, and 5 bases lay outside the gene matches. The CDR3 runs 14 residues. The CDR3 loop is CASSLGQGGSPLHF. DNA of the CDR3: TGTGCCAGCAGTTTGGGACAGGGAGGATCACCCCTCCACTTT.

This clone has a handful of counts. The chain combines TRBV6-5 with TRBJ1-1, with TRBD1 as a possible D gene (5 bases). V gave up 2 bases and J gave up 1 base, with 11 bases separating them. This CDR3 spans 15 amino acids. Germline CDR1 is MNHEY and CDR2 is SVGAGI. CDR3 loop: CASSYGRQGNTEAFF. The CDR3 bases are TGTGCCAGCAGTTACGGGAGGCAGGGGAACACTGAAGCTTTCTTT.

The V gene is TRBV4-2, the J gene TRBJ2-3; 8 positions agree with TRBD2. The ends lost 3 bases at V and 0 bases at J; junction bases unmatched: 5. The germline CDR1 and CDR2 sequences are LGHNA and YNFKEQ. The CDR3 totals 16 residues. CDR3 sequence (DNA): TGTGCCAGCAGCCAGCTAGCGGGCCCTAGCACAGATACGCAGTATTTT. Translation: CASSQLAGPSTDTQYF.

The gene calls are TRBV7-3 and TRBJ1-2; no reliable D call. The ends were cut back, 4 bases at V and 7 bases at J, with 13 bases in the middle. Per the germline V gene, CDR1 is SGHTA and CDR2 is FQGTGA. The CDR3 spans 13 residues. CDR3 DNA sequence: TGTGCCAGCAGCTCCACACCGGGAGGTGGCTACACCTTC. This codes for CASSSTPGGGYTF.

This clone came up a few times. V gene TRBV18 combines with J gene TRBJ2-7, with D perhaps TRBD1 (5 bases). Germline V gene lookup returns CDR1 KGHSH and CDR2 LQKENI. The CDR3 runs 15 residues. V lost 6 bases and J lost 5, with 20 bases in between. The CDR3 DNA reads as TGTGCCAGCTCCCCCGCGACAGATGCTCACGACGAGCAGTACTTC. Translating it yields CASSPATDAHDEQYF.

This chain's CDR3 is CASSLGADNYGYTF. The CDR3 DNA reads as TGTGCCAGCAGCTTAGGGGCGGACAATTATGGCTACACCTTC. The V gene is TRBV7-2, the J gene TRBJ1-2; D possibly corresponds to TRBD1 (5 bases). There are 14 residues in the CDR3. Germline-derived CDR1 and CDR2 are SGHTA and FQGNSA. Trimming stripped 1 base from V and 5 bases from J, with 11 bases between.

Regarding this clone: The sample holds other DNA sequences that translate to the same CDR3. The chain is built from TRBV3-1 (or the pseudogene TRBV3-2) and TRBJ2-7, with 9 positions matching TRBD2. The J segment lost 7 bases and the V segment lost 1 base, leaving 11 bases of the junction unmatched. This CDR3 has 16 amino acids. Germline CDR1 reads LGHDT; CDR2 reads YNNKEL (reference sequence). The CDR3 DNA sequence: TGTGCCAGCAGCCAAGGAGGAGCGGGGGGCTTCTATGAGCAGTACTTC. It is translated as CASSQGGAGGFYEQYF.

The genes are TRBV4-2 and TRBJ2-1, with 8 bases aligning to TRBD2. After removal of 0 bases from V and 4 bases from J, the junction contained 8 bases not matched to a gene. The V gene's germline CDR1 is LGHNA and CDR2 YNFKEQ. CDR3 length: 17 amino acids. The DNA of the CDR3 is TGTGCCAGCAGCCAAGATTCAAGCGGGGGCCCGTACAATGAGCAGTTCTTC. It translates to CASSQDSSGGPYNEQFF.

This clone was seen a handful of times. The V and J genes are TRBV5-4 and TRBJ1-2; weak D call: TRBD1 (6 bases). The CDR3 has 15 residues. V was shortened by 2 bases and J by 0 bases, with 11 bases between the two germline ends. Germline-derived CDR1 and CDR2 are SGHNT and YYREEE (reference sequence). This chain's CDR3 is CASSLQGRANYGYTF. In DNA form, the CDR3 reads TGTGCCAGCAGCTTACAGGGTCGAGCTAACTATGGCTACACCTTC.

The rearrangement links TRBV30 to TRBJ2-5, with 8 positions matching TRBD2. The CDR3 has 14 amino acids. Germline CDR1 and CDR2: GTSNPN and SVGIG (reference sequence). V was pared by 2 bases and J by 5 bases, with 7 bases of the junction left unmatched. The CDR3 DNA sequence: TGTGCCTGGAGTCCGAGCGCGGGGGGCGAGACCCAGTACTTC. It yields the protein CAWSPSAGGETQYF.

This chain connects TRBV7-2 to TRBJ2-1; TRBD2 agrees at 10 bases. Germline CDR1 is SGHTA and CDR2 is FQGNSA. Trimming cost V 1 base and J 7 bases; bases outside gene matches: 4. This CDR3 is 15 amino acids long. The CDR3 sequence is CASSLVAGGGNEQFF. For the CDR3, the DNA is TGTGCCAGCAGCTTAGTAGCGGGAGGAGGAAATGAGCAGTTCTTC.

V is TRBV7-3 and J is TRBJ1-1, with D hard to call. Germline V gene sequence: CDR1 SGHTA, CDR2 FQGTGA. V was cut by 5 bases and J by 0 bases, with 7 bases left in between. The CDR3 length is 13 residues. In DNA, the CDR3 is TGTGCCAGCAGCCTCCAGATGAACACTGAAGCTTTCTTT. As protein: CASSLQMNTEAFF.

The chain recombines TRBV7-2 with TRBJ2-5; 10 bases are a match to TRBD2. This CDR3 region has 15 residues. V was pared by 4 bases and J by 5 bases, with 7 bases of the junction left unmatched. Germline CDR1 is SGHTA and CDR2 is FQGNSA. The DNA of the CDR3 is TGTGCCAGCAGCTCCCTAGCGGGAGTAAGTGAGACCCAGTACTTC. Translated: CASSSLAGVSETQYF. The variable domain in full, with the rest retrieved from reference TRBV7-2 and TRBJ2-5, is GAGVSQSPSNKVTEKGKDVELRCDPISGHTALYWYRQSLGQGLEFLIYFQGNSAPDKSGLPSDRFSAERTGGSVSTLTIQRTQQEDSAVYLCASSSLAGVSETQYFGPGTRLLVL.

The CDR3 loop is CSASLGGWGSTGEQYF. The CDR3 nucleotides are TGCAGTGCTAGTCTCGGGGGGTGGGGAAGTACGGGCGAGCAGTACTTC. The chain employs TRBV20-1 and TRBJ2-7; 7 bases are shared with TRBD2. V lost 3 bases and J lost 6; bases outside the gene matches: 17. This CDR3 is 16 amino acids long. CDR1 DFQATT and CDR2 SNEGSKA come from the germline V gene (reference sequence).

The CDR3 coding sequence is TGTGCCAGCAGCTTAAATGCGGACAGGGAATACTATGGCTACACCTTC. Its translation is CASSLNADREYYGYTF. V usage is TRBV7-8 and J usage is TRBJ1-2; TRBD1 matches 8 bases. The V segment lost 2 bases and the J segment 3 bases; nucleotides outside the gene matches: 8. CDR1 is SGHVS and CDR2 is FQNEAQ in the germline V gene. This CDR3 region has 16 residues.

The chain recombines TRBV9 with TRBJ1-4; 8 nucleotides match TRBD1. Germline values: CDR1 SGDLS, CDR2 YYNGEE. Trimming cost V 4 bases and J 8 bases; bases outside gene matches: 13. This CDR3 region has 16 residues. CDR3 bases: TGTGCCAGCAGCTTGGGGCAGGGGACAGGACGAGAAAAACTGTTTTTT. This translates into CASSLGQGTGREKLFF.

The chain links TRBV18 to TRBJ2-7; no firm D call. CDR1 and CDR2 (germline): KGHSH, LQKENI. V was clipped by 3 bases and J by 5 bases, with 8 bases between them. This CDR3 region has 12 residues. CDR3 protein: CASSPRSDEQYF. The CDR3 region has the DNA TGTGCCAGCTCACCGCGCTCGGACGAGCAGTACTTC.

The CDR3 sequence is CSASPPTGAGQETQYF. CDR3 DNA: TGCAGTGCTAGTCCCCCGACAGGGGCCGGCCAAGAGACCCAGTACTTC. The chain recombines TRBV20-1 with TRBJ2-5, with TRBD1 identical over 8 bases. The germline V gene has CDR1 DFQATT and CDR2 SNEGSKA (reference sequence). This CDR3 region has 16 residues. Trimming removed 3 bases from V and 1 base from J; junction bases left unmatched: 10.